One and the same sample provided the 5 T cell receptor beta chains below, sequenced in a study of beta chain features in type 1 diabetes. The isolated RNA, all of it, was reverse transcribed, so expressed TCRB transcripts were what got sequenced. The assay was immunoSEQ multiplex PCR, and TCRdb's table has in-frame clones only and misses some. The table lists under 450,000 clones, more than 12% of them singletons. The sample consisted of naive CD4+ T cells from blood. The receptor source for this set is a young woman in good health.

This clone has a handful of counts. The V call is TRBV9, the J call TRBJ1-4; D is ambiguous. Trimming left V 0 bases short and J 0 bases short, with 9 bases between. The CDR3 length is 16 residues. CDR1 and CDR2 from the germline V gene are SGDLS and YYNGEE. The CDR3 loop is CASSVVPEATNEKLFF. DNA of the CDR3: TGTGCCAGCAGCGTAGTCCCGGAGGCAACTAATGAAAAACTGTTTTTT.

This clone has more than one count but fewer than ten. CDR3 bases: TGTGCCAGCATCCCGGGAGAGACCCAGTACTTC. Translation gives CASIPGETQYF. The chain joins TRBV9 to TRBJ2-5; no firm D call. The CDR3 spans 11 residues. Per germline, CDR1 SGDLS and CDR2 YYNGEE. The V gene lost 6 bases and the J gene lost 4 bases, with 7 bases spanning the gap.

This chain links TRBV4-3 with TRBJ2-7; a weak D match, TRBD1 (5 bases). Deletions cut 2 bases from V and 4 bases from J, with 27 bases between. The germline V gene encodes CDR1 LGHNA and CDR2 YSLEER. This CDR3 contains 19 residues. In DNA form, the CDR3 reads TGCGCCAGCAGCCAAAATCTCCCCCAGGGTTGGCCTTACTCGTACGAGCAGTACTTC. Translation: CASSQNLPQGWPYSYEQYF.

The chain carries TRBV28 and TRBJ2-1; no clear D. Germline V gene data show CDR1 as MDHEN and CDR2 as SYDVKM. V lost 2 bases to trimming and J lost 10 bases, with 9 bases between them. The length of the CDR3 is 12 residues. The CDR3 sequence: CASSLVSEEQFF. CDR3 nucleotide sequence: TGTGCCAGCAGTTTAGTCAGCGAGGAGCAGTTCTTC.

There are a few counts of this clone. The rearrangement links TRBV7-9 to TRBJ1-1; TRBD1 matches at 8 bases. With V trimmed by 7 bases and J by 1 base, 5 bases remained unmatched. Germline CDR1 is SEHNR and CDR2 is FQNEAQ (reference sequence). This CDR3 is built from 14 residues. CDR3 sequence (DNA): TGTGCCAGCACCGGACAGGGCGGGAACACTGAAGCTTTCTTT. Translation gives CASTGQGGNTEAFF.